The sequence of this TCR beta chain was determined in a study of blood T cell repertoires in COVID-19. Study information: Some COVID-19 samples were acute and others convalescent; all came from the United States, Italy and Spain. Sources were T cells, B-cell-depleted T cells, or PBMCs; the material itself was cDNA or gDNA.

Of note for this clone: At the DNA level, this CDR3 is encoded by other sequences in the same sample as well.

The V segment lost 3 bases and the J segment 0 bases; nucleotides outside the gene matches: 2. CDR1 and CDR2 from the germline V gene are SGHDN and FVKESK. The CDR3 consists of 15 residues. Under the authors' procedure: For nucleated cells, counts were estimated from reference gene primer amplification. Generated by immunoSEQ multiplex PCR, the TCRdb table keeps only in-frame clones and is missing some. V, J and clone size are those of that table, while D and trimming were read from the DNA. The repertoire holds approximately 470,000 clones, with approximately 85% as singletons. The chain employs TRBV14 and TRBJ2-1, with 7 bases aligning to TRBD2. The sample consisted of peripheral blood. This TCR was recovered from a human donor in a cohort sampled during active COVID-19. Here the CDR3 reads CASSQGGSSYNEQFF. CDR3 in DNA: TGTGCCAGCAGCCAGGGCGGGAGCTCCTACAATGAGCAGTTCTTC.